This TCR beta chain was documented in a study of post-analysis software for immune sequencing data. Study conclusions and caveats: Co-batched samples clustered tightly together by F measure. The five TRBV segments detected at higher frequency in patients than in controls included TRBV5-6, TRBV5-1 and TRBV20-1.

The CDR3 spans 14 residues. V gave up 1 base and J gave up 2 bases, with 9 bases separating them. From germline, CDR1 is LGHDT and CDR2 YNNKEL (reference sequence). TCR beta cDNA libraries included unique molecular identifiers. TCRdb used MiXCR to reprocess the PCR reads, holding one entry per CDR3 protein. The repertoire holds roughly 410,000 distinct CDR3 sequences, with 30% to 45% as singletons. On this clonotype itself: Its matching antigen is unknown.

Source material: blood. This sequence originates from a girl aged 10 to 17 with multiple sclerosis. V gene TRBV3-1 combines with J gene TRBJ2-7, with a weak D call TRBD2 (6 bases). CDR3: CASSQVGGAYEQYF. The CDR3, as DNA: TGTGCCAGCAGCCAAGTTGGAGGGGCCTACGAGCAGTACTTC.